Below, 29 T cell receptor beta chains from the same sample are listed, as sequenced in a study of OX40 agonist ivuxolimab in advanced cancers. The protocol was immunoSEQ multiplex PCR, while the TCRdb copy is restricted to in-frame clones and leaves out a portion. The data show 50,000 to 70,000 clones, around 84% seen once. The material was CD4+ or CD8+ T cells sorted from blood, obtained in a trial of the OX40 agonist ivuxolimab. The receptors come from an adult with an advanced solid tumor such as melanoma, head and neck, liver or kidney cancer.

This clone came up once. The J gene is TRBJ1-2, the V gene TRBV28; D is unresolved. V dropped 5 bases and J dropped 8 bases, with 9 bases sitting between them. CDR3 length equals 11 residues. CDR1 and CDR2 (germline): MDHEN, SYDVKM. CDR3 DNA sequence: TGTGCCAGCAGTGACACCGCGGGCTACACCTTC. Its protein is CASSDTAGYTF.

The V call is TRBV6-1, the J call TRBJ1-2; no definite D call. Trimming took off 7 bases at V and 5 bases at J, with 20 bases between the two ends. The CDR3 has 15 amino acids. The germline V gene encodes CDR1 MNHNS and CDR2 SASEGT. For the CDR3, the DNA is TGTGCCAGCAAGGGCACGGTTAGCGCCGAATATGGCTACACCTTC. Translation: CASKGTVSAEYGYTF.

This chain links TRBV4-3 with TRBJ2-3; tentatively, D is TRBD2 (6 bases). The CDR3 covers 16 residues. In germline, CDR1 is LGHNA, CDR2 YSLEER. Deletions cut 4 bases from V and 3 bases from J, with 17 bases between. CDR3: CASSRGTPFVTDTQYF. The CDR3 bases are TGCGCCAGCAGCCGAGGGACTCCTTTCGTAACAGATACGCAGTATTTT.

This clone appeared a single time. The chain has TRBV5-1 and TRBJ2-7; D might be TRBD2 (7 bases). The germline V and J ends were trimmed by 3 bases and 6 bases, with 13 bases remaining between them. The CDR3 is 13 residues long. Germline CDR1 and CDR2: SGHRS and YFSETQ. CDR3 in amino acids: CASSSLGGGEQYF. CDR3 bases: TGCGCCAGCAGCTCCCTGGGAGGGGGCGAGCAGTACTTC.

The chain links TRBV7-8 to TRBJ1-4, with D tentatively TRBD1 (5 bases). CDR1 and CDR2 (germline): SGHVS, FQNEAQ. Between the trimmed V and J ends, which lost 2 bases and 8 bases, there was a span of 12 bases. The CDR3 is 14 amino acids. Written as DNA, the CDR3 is TGTGCCAGCAGCTTATGGGGGGAGGGCGAAAAACTGTTTTTT. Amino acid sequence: CASSLWGEGEKLFF.

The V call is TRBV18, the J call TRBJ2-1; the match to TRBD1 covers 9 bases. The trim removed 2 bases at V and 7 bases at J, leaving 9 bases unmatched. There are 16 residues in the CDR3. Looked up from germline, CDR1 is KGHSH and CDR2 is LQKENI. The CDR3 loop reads CASSPDRDRASNEQFF. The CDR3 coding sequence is TGTGCCAGCTCACCAGACCGGGACAGGGCGAGTAATGAGCAGTTCTTC.

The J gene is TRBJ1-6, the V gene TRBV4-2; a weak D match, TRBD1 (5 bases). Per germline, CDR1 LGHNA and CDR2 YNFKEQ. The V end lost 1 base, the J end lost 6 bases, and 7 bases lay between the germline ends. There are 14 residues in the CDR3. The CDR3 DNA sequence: TGTGCCAGCAGCCAAGCAGGGATTAATTCACCCCTCCACTTT. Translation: CASSQAGINSPLHF.

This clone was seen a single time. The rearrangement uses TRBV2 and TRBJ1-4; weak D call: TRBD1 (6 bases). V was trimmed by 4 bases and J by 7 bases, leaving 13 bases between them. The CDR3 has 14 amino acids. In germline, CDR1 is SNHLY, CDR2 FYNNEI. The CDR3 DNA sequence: TGTGCCAGCAGTGTATTGGGGGCAGGTGAAAAACTGTTTTTT. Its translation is CASSVLGAGEKLFF.

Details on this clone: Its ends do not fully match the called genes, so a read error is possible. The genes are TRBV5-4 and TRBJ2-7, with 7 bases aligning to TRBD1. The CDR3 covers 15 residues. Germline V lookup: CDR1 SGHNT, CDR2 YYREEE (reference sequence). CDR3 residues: CASSPGGTDSNEQYF. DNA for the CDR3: TGTGCCAGCAGCCCTGGTGGGACAGACTCCAACGAGCAGTACTTC.

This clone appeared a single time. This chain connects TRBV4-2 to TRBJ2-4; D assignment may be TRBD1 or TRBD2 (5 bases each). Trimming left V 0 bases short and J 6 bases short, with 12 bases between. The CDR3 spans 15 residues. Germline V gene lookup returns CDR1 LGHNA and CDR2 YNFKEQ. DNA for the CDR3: TGTGCCAGCAGCCAAGAGCTCAGGGACCGAAACATTCAGTACTTC. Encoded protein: CASSQELRDRNIQYF.

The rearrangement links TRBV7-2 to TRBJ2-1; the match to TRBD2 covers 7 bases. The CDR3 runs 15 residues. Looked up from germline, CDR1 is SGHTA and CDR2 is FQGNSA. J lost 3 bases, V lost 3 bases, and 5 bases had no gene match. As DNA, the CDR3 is TGTGCCAGCAGCTTTCGGCTAGCGGACTACAATGAGCAGTTCTTC. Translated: CASSFRLADYNEQFF.

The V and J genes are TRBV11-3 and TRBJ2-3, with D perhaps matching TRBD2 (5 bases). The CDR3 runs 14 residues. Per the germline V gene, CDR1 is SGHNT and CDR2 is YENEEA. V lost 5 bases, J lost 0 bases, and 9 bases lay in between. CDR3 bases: TGTGCCAGCAGCCCGGGCGGGAGCACAGATACGCAGTATTTT. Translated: CASSPGGSTDTQYF.

The CDR3 spells CASSISSGGETQYF. CDR3 in DNA: TGTGCCAGTAGTATATCTAGCGGGGGTGAGACCCAGTACTTC. The chain uses TRBV19 and TRBJ2-5; the match to TRBD2 covers 10 bases. The germline V gene has CDR1 LNHDA and CDR2 SQIVND (reference sequence). The V gene end was trimmed by 2 bases and the J gene end by 5 bases; junction bases not matched to a gene: 2. The CDR3 loop spans 14 amino acids.

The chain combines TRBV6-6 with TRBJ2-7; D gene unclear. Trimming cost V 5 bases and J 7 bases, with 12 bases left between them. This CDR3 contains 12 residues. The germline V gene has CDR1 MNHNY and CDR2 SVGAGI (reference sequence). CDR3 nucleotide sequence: TGTGCCAGCAGTCACGTGCTGAAGGAGCAGTACTTC. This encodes CASSHVLKEQYF.

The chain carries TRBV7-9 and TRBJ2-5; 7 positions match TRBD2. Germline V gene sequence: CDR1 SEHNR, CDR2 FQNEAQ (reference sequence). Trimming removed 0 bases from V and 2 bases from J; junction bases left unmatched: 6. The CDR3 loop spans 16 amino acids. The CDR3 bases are TGTGCCAGCAGCTTAGCGGCGCAGCGGGGACAAGAGACCCAGTACTTC. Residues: CASSLAAQRGQETQYF.

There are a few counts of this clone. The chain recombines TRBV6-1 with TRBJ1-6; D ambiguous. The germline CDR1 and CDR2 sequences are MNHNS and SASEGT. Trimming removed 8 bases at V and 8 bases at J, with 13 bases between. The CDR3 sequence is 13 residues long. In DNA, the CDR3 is TGTGCCAGCCACATTTTAAGGGATTCACCCCTCCACTTT. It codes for CASHILRDSPLHF.

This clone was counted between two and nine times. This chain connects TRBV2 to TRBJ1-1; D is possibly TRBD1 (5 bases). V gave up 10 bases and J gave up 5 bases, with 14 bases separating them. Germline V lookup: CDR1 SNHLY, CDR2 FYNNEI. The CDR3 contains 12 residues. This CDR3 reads CATRDLGTEAFF. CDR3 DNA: TGTGCCACCAGGGACCTTGGGACTGAAGCTTTCTTT.

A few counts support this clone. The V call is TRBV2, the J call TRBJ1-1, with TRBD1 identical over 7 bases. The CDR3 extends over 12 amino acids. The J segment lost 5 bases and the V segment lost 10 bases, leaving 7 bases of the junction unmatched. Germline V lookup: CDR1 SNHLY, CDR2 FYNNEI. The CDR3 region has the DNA TGTGCCACTACACAACAGGGGACTGAAGCTTTCTTT. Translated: CATTQQGTEAFF.

The DNA of the CDR3 is TGCGCCAGCGGCGACAGGGGCTACGAGCAGTACTTC. Translating it yields CASGDRGYEQYF. The rearrangement links TRBV5-1 to TRBJ2-5; 8 bases match TRBD1. The DNA end lines up better with TRBJ2-7; the J call may be wrong. This CDR3 comprises 12 residues. The germline V gene encodes CDR1 SGHRS and CDR2 YFSETQ.

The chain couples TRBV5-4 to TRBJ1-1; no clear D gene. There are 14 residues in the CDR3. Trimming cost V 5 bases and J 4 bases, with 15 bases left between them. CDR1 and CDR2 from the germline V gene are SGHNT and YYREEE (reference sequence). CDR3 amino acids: CASRTAAVSTEAFF. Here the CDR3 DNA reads TGTGCCAGCAGAACTGCGGCGGTAAGCACTGAAGCTTTCTTT.

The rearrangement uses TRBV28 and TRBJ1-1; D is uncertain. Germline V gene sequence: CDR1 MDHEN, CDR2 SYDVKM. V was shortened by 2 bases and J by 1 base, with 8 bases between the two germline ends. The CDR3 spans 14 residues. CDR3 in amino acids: CASSLLGPNTEAFF. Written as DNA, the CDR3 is TGTGCCAGCAGTTTACTAGGGCCGAACACTGAAGCTTTCTTT.

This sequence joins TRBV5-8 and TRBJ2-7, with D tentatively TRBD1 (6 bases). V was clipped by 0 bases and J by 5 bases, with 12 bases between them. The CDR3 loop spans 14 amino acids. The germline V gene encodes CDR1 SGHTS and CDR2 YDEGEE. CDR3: CASSLGKRDNEQYF. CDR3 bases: TGTGCCAGCAGCTTGGGTAAGAGGGACAACGAGCAGTACTTC.

The CDR3 loop is CASSYFRQEPYEQYF. CDR3 nucleotide sequence: TGTGCCAGCAGTTACTTCAGACAGGAGCCCTACGAGCAGTACTTC. The V and J genes are TRBV6-5 and TRBJ2-7; possibly TRBD1 for D (6 bases). Deletions cut 1 base from V and 2 bases from J, with 12 bases between. The CDR3 has 15 residues. Germline V gene data show CDR1 as MNHEY and CDR2 as SVGAGI.

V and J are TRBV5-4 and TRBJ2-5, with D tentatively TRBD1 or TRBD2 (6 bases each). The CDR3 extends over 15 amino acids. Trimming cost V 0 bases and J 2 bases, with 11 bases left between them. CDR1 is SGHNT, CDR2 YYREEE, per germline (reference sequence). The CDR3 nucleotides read TGTGCCAGCAGCTTGGTCGGGGGCAAACAAGAGACCCAGTACTTC. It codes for CASSLVGGKQETQYF.

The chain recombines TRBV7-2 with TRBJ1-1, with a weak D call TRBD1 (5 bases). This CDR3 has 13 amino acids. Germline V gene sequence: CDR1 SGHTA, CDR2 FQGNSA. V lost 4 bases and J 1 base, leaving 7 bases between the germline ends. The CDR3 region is CASSWGENTEAFF. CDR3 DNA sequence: TGTGCCAGCAGCTGGGGGGAGAACACTGAAGCTTTCTTT. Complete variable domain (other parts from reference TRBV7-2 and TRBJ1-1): GAGVSQSPSNKVTEKGKDVELRCDPISGHTALYWYRQSLGQGLEFLIYFQGNSAPDKSGLPSDRFSAERTGGSVSTLTIQRTQQEDSAVYLCASSWGENTEAFFGQGTRLTVV.

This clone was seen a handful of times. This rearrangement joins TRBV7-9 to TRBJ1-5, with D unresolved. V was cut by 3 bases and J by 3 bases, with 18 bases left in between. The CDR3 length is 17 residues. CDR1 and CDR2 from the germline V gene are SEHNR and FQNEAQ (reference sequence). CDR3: CASSFSTLLDPNQPQHF. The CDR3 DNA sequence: TGTGCCAGCAGCTTTTCTACATTACTCGACCCCAATCAGCCCCAGCATTTT.

CDR3 protein: CASSPGGISSGNTIYF. In DNA, the CDR3 is TGTGCCAGCAGCCCCGGCGGAATCAGCTCTGGAAACACCATATATTTT. V usage is TRBV5-4 and J usage is TRBJ1-3; D uncertain. This CDR3 comprises 16 residues. The ends were cut back, 4 bases at V and 0 bases at J, with 14 bases in the middle. Germline V gene lookup returns CDR1 SGHNT and CDR2 YYREEE (reference sequence).

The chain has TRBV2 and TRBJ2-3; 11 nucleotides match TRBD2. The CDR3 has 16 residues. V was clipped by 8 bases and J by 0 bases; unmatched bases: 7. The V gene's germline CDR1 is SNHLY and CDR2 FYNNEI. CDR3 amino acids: CASGKGTSGSTDTQYF. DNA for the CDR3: TGTGCCAGCGGTAAAGGGACTAGCGGAAGCACAGATACGCAGTATTTT. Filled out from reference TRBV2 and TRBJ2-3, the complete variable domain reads EPEVTQTPSHQVTQMGQEVILRCVPISNHLYFYWYRQILGQKVEFLVSFYNNEISEKSEIFDDQFSVERPDGSNFTLKIRSTKLEDSAMYFCASGKGTSGSTDTQYFGPGTRLTVL.

The CDR3 DNA reads TGTGCCAGCAGCTTAGCCACACAGACGAATGAAAAACTGTTTTTT. Translated: CASSLATQTNEKLFF. V and J are TRBV7-9 and TRBJ1-4; the D is unclear. The CDR3 contains 15 residues. The V gene lost 0 bases and the J gene lost 5 bases, with 10 bases spanning the gap. Germline CDR1 and CDR2: SEHNR and FQNEAQ (reference sequence).